One and the same sample provided the 2 T cell receptor beta chains below, sequenced in a study of blood T cell repertoires in COVID-19. The repertoire was sequenced with immunoSEQ multiplex PCR; TCRdb's copy has only in-frame clones and lacks some. The sample holds about 120,000 clones, 90% seen once. What was sequenced was peripheral blood. The receptor source for this set is a woman aged 55 to 70 with COVID-19, enrolled during active disease.

The chain is built from TRBV2 and TRBJ1-2, with D unclear. CDR3 length: 14 residues. CDR1 SNHLY and CDR2 FYNNEI come from the germline V gene. The V end lost 7 bases, the J end lost 4 bases, and 16 bases lay between the germline ends. The CDR3 region is CASKDDLLGYGYTF. The CDR3 DNA sequence: TGTGCCAGCAAAGACGACCTGCTAGGCTATGGCTACACCTTC.

The chain uses TRBV10-3 and TRBJ2-2; D remains unclear. The CDR3 is 15 residues long. CDR1 ENHRY and CDR2 SYGVKD come from the germline V gene. Trimming took 4 bases from V and 0 from J, leaving 9 bases between them. The CDR3, as DNA: TGTGCCATCAGTGTTATGGGCTCGAACACCGGGGAGCTGTTTTTT. This encodes CAISVMGSNTGELFF.